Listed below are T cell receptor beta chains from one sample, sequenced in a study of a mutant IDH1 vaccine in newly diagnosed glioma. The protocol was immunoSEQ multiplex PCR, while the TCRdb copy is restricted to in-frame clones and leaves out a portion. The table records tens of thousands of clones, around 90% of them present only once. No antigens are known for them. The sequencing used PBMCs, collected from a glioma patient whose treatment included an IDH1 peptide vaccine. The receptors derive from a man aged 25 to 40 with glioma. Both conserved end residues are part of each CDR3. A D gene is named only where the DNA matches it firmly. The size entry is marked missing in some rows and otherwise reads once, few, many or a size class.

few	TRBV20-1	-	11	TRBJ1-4	TGCAGTGCTCTATGGCCTGGAAAACTGTTTTTT	CSALWPGKLFF
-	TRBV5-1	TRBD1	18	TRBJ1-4	TGCGCCAGCAGTTTTGACCACAGGGGACGTGCAACTAATGAAAAACTGTTTTTT	CASSFDHRGRATNEKLFF
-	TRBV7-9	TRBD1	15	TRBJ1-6	TGTGCCAGCAGCTTAGGAGGGGACAGCAATTCACCCCTCCACTTT	CASSLGGDSNSPLHF
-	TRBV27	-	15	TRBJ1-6	TGTGCCAGCAGTCCCCAACGACGGACTAATTCACCCCTCCACTTT	CASSPQRRTNSPLHF
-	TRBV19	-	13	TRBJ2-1	TGTGCCAGTAGCCCGGGGCGGGCGGGGGAGCAGTTCTTC	CASSPGRAGEQFF
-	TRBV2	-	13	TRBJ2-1	TGTGCCAGCAGTGACGAGGGGGGGAATGAGCAGTTCTTC	CASSDEGGNEQFF
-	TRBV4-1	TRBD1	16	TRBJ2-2	TGCGCCAGCAGCCAACCAGGACAGGGGGCGGCCGGGGAGCTGTTTTTT	CASSQPGQGAAGELFF
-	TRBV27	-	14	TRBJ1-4	TGTGCCAGCAGTAACAGGGCGGGCTATGAAAAACTGTTTTTT	CASSNRAGYEKLFF
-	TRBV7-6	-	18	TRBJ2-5	TGTGCCAGCAGCTCACGACAGGTGGGGGGGTTCACCCAAGAGACCCAGTACTTC	CASSSRQVGGFTQETQYF
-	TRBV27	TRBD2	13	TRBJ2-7	TGTGCCAGCAGTTTCGGACTAGCAGCCGAGCAGTACTTC	CASSFGLAAEQYF
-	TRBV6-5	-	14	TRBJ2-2	TGTGCCAGCAGCCGGGATCAGGCGGTTGGGGAGCTGTTTTTT	CASSRDQAVGELFF
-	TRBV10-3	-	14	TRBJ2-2	TGTGCCATTTCGGGACAAGGGGGTACCGGGGAGCTGTTTTTT	CAISGQGGTGELFF
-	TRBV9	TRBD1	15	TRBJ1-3	TGTGCCAGCAGCGTAGCACAGGGGAGCGGAAACACCATATATTTT	CASSVAQGSGNTIYF
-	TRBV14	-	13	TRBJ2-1	TGTGCCAGCAGCCGAGGCGGGTTTGGTGAGCAGTTCTTC	CASSRGGFGEQFF
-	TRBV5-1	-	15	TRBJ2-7	TGCGCCAGCAGCTTGGCGGCTGGGGGCCTAGGGGAGCAGTACTTC	CASSLAAGGLGEQYF
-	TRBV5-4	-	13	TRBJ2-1	TGTGCCAGCAGCTTTGGGGCAGACAATGAGCAGTTCTTC	CASSFGADNEQFF
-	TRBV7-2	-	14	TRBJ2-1	TGTGCCAGCAGTCCGGGGACCTCCTACAATGAGCAGTTCTTC	CASSPGTSYNEQFF
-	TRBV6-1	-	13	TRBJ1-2	TGTGCCAGCAGTCCCAGGGCCAACTATGGCTACACCTTC	CASSPRANYGYTF
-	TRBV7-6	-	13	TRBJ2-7	TGTGCCAGCAGCCTTGGAGAAATCTACGAGCAGTACTTC	CASSLGEIYEQYF
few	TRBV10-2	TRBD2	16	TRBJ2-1	TGCGCCAGCAGTGAGAGACTAGCGGGCCCCTACAATGAGCAGTTCTTC	CASSERLAGPYNEQFF
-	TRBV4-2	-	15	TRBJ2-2	TGTGCCAGCAGCCAAGAAAGAGGGTTCGCCGGGGAGCTGTTTTTT	CASSQERGFAGELFF
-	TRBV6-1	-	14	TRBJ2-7	TGTGCCAGCACTATCGGGACGGCCCCCTACGAGCAGTACTTC	CASTIGTAPYEQYF
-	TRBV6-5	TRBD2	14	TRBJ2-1	TGTGCCAGCCGAACTAGCGGGGCGATCAATGAGCAGTTCTTC	CASRTSGAINEQFF
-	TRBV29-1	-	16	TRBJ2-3	TGCAGCGTCGCTCCCTCGGAAGGGGCCGGCAGGGATACGCAGTATTTT	CSVAPSEGAGRDTQYF
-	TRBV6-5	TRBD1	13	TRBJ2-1	TGTGCCAGCAGTAGGACAGGGATCGGGGAGCAGTTCTTC	CASSRTGIGEQFF
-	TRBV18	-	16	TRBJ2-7	TGTGCCAGCTCGCACGACGGTGCCGGGGCCCTTAAGGAGCAGTACTTC	CASSHDGAGALKEQYF
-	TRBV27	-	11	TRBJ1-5	TGTGCCAGCAGTCCGAATCAGCCCCAGCATTTT	CASSPNQPQHF
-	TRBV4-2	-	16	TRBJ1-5	TGTGCCAGCAGCCAAGATTGGACAGTTAGCAATCAGCCCCAGCATTTT	CASSQDWTVSNQPQHF